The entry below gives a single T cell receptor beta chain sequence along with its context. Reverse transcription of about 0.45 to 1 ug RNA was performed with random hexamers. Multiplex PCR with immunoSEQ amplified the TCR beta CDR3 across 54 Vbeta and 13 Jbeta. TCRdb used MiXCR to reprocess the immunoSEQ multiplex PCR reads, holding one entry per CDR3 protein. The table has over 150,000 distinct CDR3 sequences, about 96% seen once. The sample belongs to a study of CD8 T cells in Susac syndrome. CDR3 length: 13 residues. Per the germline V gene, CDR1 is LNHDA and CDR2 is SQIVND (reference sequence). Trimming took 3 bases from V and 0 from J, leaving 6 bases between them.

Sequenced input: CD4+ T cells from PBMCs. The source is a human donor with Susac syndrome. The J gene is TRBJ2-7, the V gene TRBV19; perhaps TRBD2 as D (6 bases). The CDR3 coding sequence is TGTGCCAGTAGTATCGGGAGCTCCTACGAGCAGTACGTC. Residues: CASSIGSSYEQYV.